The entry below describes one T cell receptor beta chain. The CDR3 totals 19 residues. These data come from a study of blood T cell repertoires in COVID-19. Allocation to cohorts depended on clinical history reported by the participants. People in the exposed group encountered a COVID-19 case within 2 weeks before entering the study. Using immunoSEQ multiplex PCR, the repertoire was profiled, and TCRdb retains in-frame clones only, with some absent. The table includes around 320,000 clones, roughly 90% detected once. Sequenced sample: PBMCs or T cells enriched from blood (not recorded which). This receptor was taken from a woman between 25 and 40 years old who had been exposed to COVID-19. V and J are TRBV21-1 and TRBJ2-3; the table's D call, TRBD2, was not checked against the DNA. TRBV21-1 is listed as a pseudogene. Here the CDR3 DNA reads TGTGCCAGCAGCAAAGCTGAAGGGCTAGCGGGGGCCCTGGCAGATACGCAGTATTTT. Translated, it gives CASSKAEGLAGALADTQYF.